This T cell receptor (beta chain) was captured in a study of blood T cell repertoires in COVID-19. Study overall: Donors in the United States, Italy and Spain gave samples during acute or convalescent COVID-19.

CDR3 length equals 14 residues. Germline CDR1 is LNHDA and CDR2 is SQIVND (reference sequence). V shed 5 bases, J shed 5 bases, and the junction held 6 bases outside the gene matches. This clone was observed a single time. Generated by immunoSEQ multiplex PCR, the TCRdb table keeps only in-frame clones and is missing some. The profile shows some 110,000 clones, 75% to 90% of them singletons. The clonotype comes from a man aged 25 to 40 with acute or convalescent COVID-19. The sample taken for sequencing was peripheral blood. The rearrangement joins TRBV19 to TRBJ2-7, with TRBD1 matching over 10 bases. Here the CDR3 DNA reads TGTGCCAGTAGTCTAGGGACAGGGGTGAACGAGCAGTACTTC. This gives the protein CASSLGTGVNEQYF. The full variable domain, completed using reference TRBV19 and TRBJ2-7, is DGGITQSPKYLFRKEGQNVTLSCEQNLNHDAMYWYRQDPGQGLRLIYYSQIVNDFQKGDIAEGYSVSREKKESFPLTVTSAQKNPTAFYLCASSLGTGVNEQYFGPGTRLTVT.